The 14 T cell receptor beta chains below were found in one sample sequenced in a study of T cell repertoires in cytomegalovirus infection. TCRdb reprocessed the reads with MiXCR, giving one entry per CDR3 protein. The repertoire holds 830,000 or so distinct CDR3 sequences, approximately 30% seen once, with around 12% in the top ten. Their recognized antigens are unknown. Sequenced material: cultured CD8+ T cells from PBMCs, taken from culture after CMV antigen stimulation. These receptor sequences come from a human donor in good health (CMV status not recorded). Some clones in this sample may be carry-over from other donors' samples.

In the case of this clonotype: Germline is not matched at one junction end, which may reflect a read error. This chain links TRBV5-1 with TRBJ2-1; a possible D gene is TRBD1 (6 bases). This CDR3 has 17 residues. Germline loops: CDR1 SGHRS, CDR2 YFSETQ. DNA for the CDR3: TGCGCCAACAGCCTGCCCACCCCGTTGACAGGCTACAATGAGCAGTTCTTC. Amino acids: CANSLPTPLTGYNEQFF.

This clonotype was observed many times. The chain is built from TRBV25-1 and TRBJ2-3; TRBD2 might be the D (5 bases). The germline V and J ends were trimmed by 0 bases and 2 bases, with 15 bases remaining between them. CDR3 length equals 17 residues. Germline V gives CDR1 MGHDK, CDR2 SYGVNS. CDR3 sequence reads: CASSEYFPGSSTDTQYF. The DNA for the CDR3 is TGTGCCAGCAGTGAATATTTTCCGGGGAGTTCCACAGATACGCAGTATTTT.

CDR3 sequence reads: CSARDGSSGGYMDGYTF. CDR3 DNA: TGCAGTGCTAGAGATGGCTCGTCAGGGGGCTATATGGATGGCTACACCTTC. The V gene is TRBV20-1, the J gene TRBJ1-2; 8 bases align to TRBD1. The CDR3 loop spans 17 amino acids. The V gene end was trimmed by 0 bases and the J gene end by 6 bases; junction bases not matched to a gene: 15. CDR1 and CDR2 (germline): DFQATT, SNEGSKA (reference sequence).

The rearrangement joins TRBV6-6 to TRBJ1-2; the match to TRBD1 covers 7 bases. Germline V lookup: CDR1 MNHNY, CDR2 SVGAGI (reference sequence). The CDR3 has 14 residues. V lost 5 bases, J lost 8 bases, and 11 bases stayed unmatched. The CDR3 DNA follows: TGTGCCAGCAGTGTAGAGGGACAGCCCCAGGGCTACACCTTC. This sequence encodes CASSVEGQPQGYTF.

This clonotype was seen more than once but under ten times. This chain links TRBV5-1 with TRBJ2-2; possibly TRBD1 for D (5 bases). The CDR3 extends over 15 amino acids. Germline CDR1 is SGHRS and CDR2 is YFSETQ. V was trimmed by 4 bases and J by 0 bases, leaving 10 bases between them. DNA of the CDR3: TGCGCCAGCAGCGCCCTAGGGGCGAACACCGGGGAGCTGTTTTTT. Amino acid sequence: CASSALGANTGELFF.

The chain joins TRBV6-6 to TRBJ1-1; D remains ambiguous. The germline V gene has CDR1 MNHNY and CDR2 SVGAGI (reference sequence). CDR3 length equals 16 residues. Between the trimmed V and J ends, which lost 2 bases and 0 bases, there was a span of 13 bases. CDR3 protein: CASSYVPPDVNTEAFF. CDR3 DNA sequence: TGTGCCAGCAGTTACGTCCCACCCGACGTGAACACTGAAGCTTTCTTT.

Notes on this clonotype: A single base separates this from a much larger clone, so it may be a read error. The V call is TRBV7-6, the J call TRBJ2-1; D call uncertain. CDR3 length: 15 amino acids. V lost 7 bases, J lost 8 bases, and 21 bases lay in between. CDR1 is SGHVS, CDR2 FNYEAQ, per germline. The CDR3 is CASTPTFEEVYEQFF. CDR3 nucleotide sequence: TGTGCCAGCACCCCTACCTTTGAAGAGGTTTATGAGCAGTTCTTC.

This clonotype showed up just once. This chain connects TRBV6-5 to TRBJ1-1; D uncertain. This CDR3 contains 14 residues. The V gene's germline CDR1 is MNHEY and CDR2 SVGAGI. Between the trimmed V and J ends, which lost 6 bases and 3 bases, there was a span of 14 bases. The CDR3 is CASRYAFGDTEAFF. The CDR3 bases are TGTGCCAGCAGGTATGCGTTCGGGGACACTGAAGCTTTCTTT.

V and J are TRBV2 and TRBJ1-1; 8 bases agree with TRBD1. Germline CDR1 SNHLY, CDR2 FYNNEI. V shed 5 bases, J shed 5 bases, and the junction held 4 bases outside the gene matches. CDR3 length: 13 amino acids. The CDR3 nucleotides are TGTGCCAGCAGTTGGACAGGGAAAACTGAAGCTTTCTTT. Its protein product is CASSWTGKTEAFF.

This clonotype was counted between two and nine times. V is TRBV15 and J is TRBJ2-7; D unclear. With 4 bases removed from V and 3 bases from J, the gap between germline ends came to 16 bases. CDR1 and CDR2 (germline): LNHNV, YYDKDF (reference sequence). CDR3 length equals 15 residues. This chain's CDR3 is CATSTGLGNHYEQYF. The CDR3 DNA is TGTGCCACCAGCACCGGTTTGGGCAACCACTACGAGCAGTACTTC.

This clonotype showed up many times. The gene calls are TRBV7-2 and TRBJ2-5; D might be TRBD1 (5 bases). There are 13 residues in the CDR3. V lost 6 bases and J 4 bases, leaving 12 bases between the germline ends. Germline V lookup: CDR1 SGHTA, CDR2 FQGNSA. CDR3 DNA sequence: TGTGCCAGCAGTCCTTGGGGCGCAGAGACCCAGTACTTC. Protein product: CASSPWGAETQYF.

This clonotype has a handful of counts. V usage is TRBV4-1 and J usage is TRBJ2-2; either TRBD1 or TRBD2 may supply D (5 bases each). This CDR3 has 14 residues. The V gene's germline CDR1 is MGHRA and CDR2 YSYEKL. V was cut by 0 bases and J by 5 bases, with 7 bases left in between. CDR3 nucleotide sequence: TGCGCCAGCAGCCAAGATGGGGGAACCGGGGAGCTGTTTTTT. Its protein is CASSQDGGTGELFF.

This clonotype was found a few times. V is TRBV7-6 and J is TRBJ2-6; TRBD2 matches 8 bases. Germline CDR1 and CDR2: SGHVS and FNYEAQ. J gave up 0 bases and V 6 bases, and 10 bases lay outside the gene matches. The CDR3 extends over 18 amino acids. The CDR3 DNA reads TGTGCCAGCAGTCTTTACGGGGGGGCTCTCTCTGGGGCCAACGTCCTGACTTTC. This sequence encodes CASSLYGGALSGANVLTF.

The rearrangement links TRBV6-1 to TRBJ1-5; D is undetermined. The V and J ends lost 6 bases and 2 bases respectively, with 14 bases between them. Germline-derived CDR1 and CDR2 are MNHNS and SASEGT. The CDR3 sequence is 15 residues long. Written as DNA, the CDR3 is TGTGCCAGCAGGCATCAGTCGGGTGGCAATCAGCCCCAGCATTTT. This gives the protein CASRHQSGGNQPQHF.